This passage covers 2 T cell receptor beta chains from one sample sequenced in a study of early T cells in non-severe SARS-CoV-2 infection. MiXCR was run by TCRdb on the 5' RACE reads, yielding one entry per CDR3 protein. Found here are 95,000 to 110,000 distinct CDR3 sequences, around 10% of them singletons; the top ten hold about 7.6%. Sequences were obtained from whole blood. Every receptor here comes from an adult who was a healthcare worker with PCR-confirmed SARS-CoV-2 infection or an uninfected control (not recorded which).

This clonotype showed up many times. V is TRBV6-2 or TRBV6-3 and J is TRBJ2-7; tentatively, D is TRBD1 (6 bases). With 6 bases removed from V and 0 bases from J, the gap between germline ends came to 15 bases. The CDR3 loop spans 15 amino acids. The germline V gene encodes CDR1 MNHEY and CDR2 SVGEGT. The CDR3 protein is CASSSTGTPSYEQYF. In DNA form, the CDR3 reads TGTGCCAGCAGCTCCACCGGGACACCCTCCTACGAGCAGTACTTC.

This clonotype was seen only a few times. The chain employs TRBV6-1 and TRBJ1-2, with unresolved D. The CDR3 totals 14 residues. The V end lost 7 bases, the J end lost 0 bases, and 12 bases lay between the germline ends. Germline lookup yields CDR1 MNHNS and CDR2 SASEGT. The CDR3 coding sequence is TGTGCCAGCATAAGGACGGTTTCTAACTATGGCTACACCTTC. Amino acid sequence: CASIRTVSNYGYTF.